The 18 T cell receptor beta chains reported below all come from one sample, sequenced in a study of shared clonotypes between healthy human individuals. Measured with immunoSEQ multiplex PCR; TCRdb has only the in-frame clones, and not every one. Of hundreds of thousands of clones detected, roughly 80% appear once; the ten largest clones hold around 13%. Sequenced input: PBMCs. The source of these receptors is a middle-aged woman in good health. Some clones in this sample may be carry-over from other donors' samples.

The count of this clone is one. This rearrangement joins TRBV4-2 to TRBJ1-2; a possible D gene is TRBD1 (6 bases). The V gene lost 4 bases and the J gene lost 5 bases, with 11 bases spanning the gap. The CDR3 is made up of 13 amino acids. The germline CDR1 and CDR2 sequences are LGHNA and YNFKEQ. DNA of the CDR3: TGTGCCAGCAGCCTGGACAGCACTTATGGCTACACCTTC. Translated: CASSLDSTYGYTF.

The rearrangement joins TRBV14 to TRBJ1-1, with a weak D call TRBD1 (6 bases). The CDR3 runs to 15 residues. V lost 4 bases, J lost 1 base, and 13 bases lay in between. Germline V gene sequence: CDR1 SGHDN, CDR2 FVKESK. CDR3 sequence: CASSPRGGANTEAFF. In nucleotides, the CDR3 is TGTGCCAGCAGCCCCCGTGGGGGGGCGAACACTGAAGCTTTCTTT.

The chain couples TRBV7-2 to TRBJ2-7; 8 nucleotides line up with TRBD1. This CDR3 contains 14 residues. The V gene end was trimmed by 5 bases and the J gene end by 6 bases; junction bases not matched to a gene: 9. Per germline, CDR1 SGHTA and CDR2 FQGNSA. DNA for the CDR3: TGTGCCAGCAGCCGGACAGGGTCCAAATCCGAGCAGTACTTC. Its protein product is CASSRTGSKSEQYF.

This chain links TRBV11-2 with TRBJ1-2; TRBD1 is a possible D gene (6 bases). V dropped 5 bases and J dropped 0 bases, with 10 bases sitting between them. In germline, CDR1 is SGHAT, CDR2 FQNNGV. The CDR3 length is 14 residues. The chain's CDR3 is CASSTGQSNYGYTF. The CDR3 nucleotides read TGTGCCAGCAGCACCGGACAGTCTAACTATGGCTACACCTTC. The entire variable domain, with the rest obtained from reference TRBV11-2 and TRBJ1-2, is as follows: EAGVAQSPRYKIIEKRQSVAFWCNPISGHATLYWYQQILGQGPKLLIQFQNNGVVDDSQLPKDRFSAERLKGVDSTLKIQPAKLEDSAVYLCASSTGQSNYGYTFGSGTRLTVV.

The V and J genes are TRBV20-1 and TRBJ2-7; D may correspond to TRBD1 or TRBD2 (5 bases each). V was cut by 3 bases and J by 5 bases, with 5 bases left in between. This CDR3 has 10 residues. The V gene's germline CDR1 is DFQATT and CDR2 SNEGSKA (reference sequence). The CDR3 is CSARGDEQYF. CDR3 coding DNA: TGCAGTGCTAGGGGGGACGAGCAGTACTTC.

V and J are TRBV19 and TRBJ2-1; D unclear. This CDR3 is built from 14 residues. From germline, CDR1 is LNHDA and CDR2 SQIVND (reference sequence). Trimming stripped 1 base from V and 9 bases from J, with 13 bases between. The CDR3 is CASSIAPLRVEQFF. CDR3 in DNA: TGTGCCAGTAGTATAGCCCCACTACGAGTTGAGCAGTTCTTC.

In DNA form, the CDR3 reads TGTGCCAGCAGCTGGCGGGGGCAGCCCCAGCATTTT. As protein: CASSWRGQPQHF. V and J are TRBV5-8 and TRBJ1-5; D is possibly TRBD1 (5 bases). Germline V gene data show CDR1 as SGHTS and CDR2 as YDEGEE. V lost 3 bases, J lost 7 bases, and 8 bases lay in between. The CDR3 loop spans 12 amino acids.

This rearrangement joins TRBV7-2 to TRBJ2-3, with D perhaps being TRBD1 or TRBD2 (5 bases each). Germline values: CDR1 SGHTA, CDR2 FQGNSA. The germline V and J ends were trimmed by 8 bases and 5 bases, with 11 bases remaining between them. The CDR3 is 12 residues long. Written as DNA, the CDR3 is TGTGCCAGCCGGGGACCAGGAGATACGCAGTATTTT. Encoded protein: CASRGPGDTQYF.

The genes are TRBV7-2 and TRBJ2-7; 7 positions agree with TRBD2. CDR1 is SGHTA and CDR2 is FQGNSA in the germline V gene. The V segment lost 4 bases and the J segment 3 bases; nucleotides outside the gene matches: 9. The CDR3 has 15 amino acids. DNA for the CDR3: TGTGCCAGCAGCTACTACCGCGGGAGTCTCTACGAGCAGTACTTC. Translation: CASSYYRGSLYEQYF.

This chain joins TRBV28 and TRBJ2-1; D unclear. The CDR3 sequence is 17 residues long. The V gene lost 1 base and the J gene lost 0 bases, with 13 bases spanning the gap. The germline gives CDR1 MDHEN, CDR2 SYDVKM. The DNA for the CDR3 is TGTGCCAGCAGTTTATCTATAGGGCTTAGCTCCTACAATGAGCAGTTCTTC. Translation gives CASSLSIGLSSYNEQFF. The full variable domain, rest sourced from reference TRBV28 and TRBJ2-1, is DVKVTQSSRYLVKRTGEKVFLECVQDMDHENMFWYRQDPGLGLRLIYFSYDVKMKEKGDIPEGYSVSREKKERFSLILESASTNQTSMYLCASSLSIGLSSYNEQFFGPGTRLTVL.

In this sample, this clone turned up once. The genes are TRBV5-1 and TRBJ2-7; 7 bases are shared with TRBD1. Germline assignment: CDR1 SGHRS and CDR2 YFSETQ. V was clipped by 6 bases and J by 0 bases; unmatched bases: 3. This CDR3 region has 13 residues. The DNA of the CDR3 is TGCGCCAGCACCCGGGACAGCTCCTACGAGCAGTACTTC. It encodes CASTRDSSYEQYF.

The chain carries TRBV5-1 and TRBJ2-1; no clear D gene. The ends were cut back, 1 base at V and 7 bases at J, with 6 bases in the middle. The CDR3 spans 12 residues. Per germline, CDR1 SGHRS and CDR2 YFSETQ. The CDR3, as DNA: TGCGCCAGCAGCTTGCTGCGTAATGAGCAGTTCTTC. Translation gives CASSLLRNEQFF. The whole variable domain, remainder taken from reference TRBV5-1 and TRBJ2-1, is KAGVTQTPRYLIKTRGQQVTLSCSPISGHRSVSWYQQTPGQGLQFLFEYFSETQRNKGNFPGRFSGRQFSNSRSEMNVSTLELGDSALYLCASSLLRNEQFFGPGTRLTVL.

Here the CDR3 reads CASSVVASGRNEQFF. CDR3 coding DNA: TGTGCCAGCAGCGTAGTGGCTAGCGGGAGGAATGAGCAGTTCTTC. The rearrangement joins TRBV9 to TRBJ2-1; 11 bases fit TRBD2. After removal of 0 bases from V and 7 bases from J, the junction contained 3 bases not matched to a gene. CDR1 is SGDLS and CDR2 is YYNGEE in the germline V gene. The CDR3 loop spans 15 amino acids.

This clone was counted between two and nine times. The chain carries TRBV30 and TRBJ2-3, with TRBD1 identical over 7 bases. V lost 4 bases to trimming and J lost 2 bases; unmatched junction nucleotides: 3. The CDR3 contains 13 residues. Germline loops: CDR1 GTSNPN, CDR2 SVGIG (reference sequence). CDR3 DNA: TGTGCCTGGACAGGGGGTCACACAGATACGCAGTATTTT. Translated: CAWTGGHTDTQYF.

This chain links TRBV27 with TRBJ2-4, with D tentatively TRBD2 (6 bases). Germline V gene lookup returns CDR1 MNHEY and CDR2 SMNVEV (reference sequence). V was shortened by 5 bases and J by 6 bases, with 8 bases between the two germline ends. The CDR3 contains 12 residues. The CDR3 loop reads CASSRRGNIQYF. The CDR3 nucleotides are TGTGCCAGCAGTCGGAGGGGAAACATTCAGTACTTC.

The rearrangement joins TRBV14 to TRBJ2-7; perhaps D is TRBD1 or TRBD2 (5 bases each). The V end was cut by 1 base, the J end by 6 bases, with 10 bases between. Germline CDR1 and CDR2: SGHDN and FVKESK. The CDR3 sequence is 13 residues long. The CDR3 coding sequence is TGTGCCAGCAGCCAAGGGGCTGGGGGCGAGCAGTACTTC. Translating it yields CASSQGAGGEQYF.

Of note for this clone: The same CDR3 arises from other DNA sequences in this sample as well. The V gene is TRBV11-2, the J gene TRBJ2-7; D gene ambiguous. V was shortened by 5 bases and J by 3 bases, with 5 bases between the two germline ends. CDR1 and CDR2 (germline): SGHAT, FQNNGV. The CDR3 is made up of 11 amino acids. The CDR3 nucleotides read TGTGCCAGCAGCCTCAACTACGAGCAGTACTTC. Residues: CASSLNYEQYF.

This clone was picked up a small number of times. J is TRBJ2-1 and V is TRBV6-4, with 12 nucleotides matching TRBD2. The CDR3 is 16 residues long. Looked up from germline, CDR1 is MRHNA and CDR2 is SNTAGT. With 0 bases clipped from V and 6 bases from J, the junction kept 3 bases outside the gene matches. The CDR3 DNA is TGTGCCAGCAGTGACTCTGCGACTAGCGGGAGCAATGAGCAGTTCTTC. Amino acids: CASSDSATSGSNEQFF.